Shown below are 21 T cell receptor beta chains from a single sample sequenced in a study of early T cells in non-severe SARS-CoV-2 infection. In TCRdb, the 5' RACE reads were re-called with MiXCR into one record per CDR3 protein. The sample comprises 30,000 to 40,000 distinct CDR3 sequences, about 5% of which are singletons, and around 15% rests with the top ten. Sequences were obtained from whole blood. These TCRs come from an adult who was a healthcare worker with PCR-confirmed SARS-CoV-2 infection or an uninfected control (not recorded which).

The chain recombines TRBV23-1 with TRBJ2-1; TRBD2 is a possible D gene (5 bases). TRBV23-1 is labeled an ORF, and its function is uncertain. The V and J ends lost 6 bases and 7 bases respectively, with 7 bases between them. The CDR3 spans 11 residues. CDR3 DNA sequence: TGCGCCAGCAGCCCGGGGAATGAGCAGTTCTTC. Protein: CASSPGNEQFF.

This clonotype has at least ten counts. CDR3 in DNA: TGTGCCAGCAGCCACCGCGGGGGGCGGATCCACGAGCAGTACTTC. This encodes CASSHRGGRIHEQYF. V gene TRBV3-1 combines with J gene TRBJ2-7; 8 positions match TRBD2. Trimming removed 3 bases from V and 5 bases from J; junction bases left unmatched: 9. The CDR3 has 15 amino acids. Germline V gene sequence: CDR1 LGHDT, CDR2 YNNKEL (reference sequence).

In this sample, this clonotype turned up many times. The chain joins TRBV19 to TRBJ2-2; the D is unclear. There are 16 residues in the CDR3. Trimming pared 6 bases from V and 6 bases from J, leaving 20 bases between. CDR1 and CDR2 from the germline V gene are LNHDA and SQIVND (reference sequence). Here the CDR3 reads CASRKFRTSNAGELFF. CDR3 nucleotides: TGTGCCAGTAGAAAATTTAGGACCTCGAATGCCGGGGAGCTGTTTTTT.

This clonotype has a count of ten or more. The rearrangement joins TRBV29-1 to TRBJ2-2; weak D call: TRBD1 (5 bases). Germline V gene data show CDR1 as SQVTM and CDR2 as ANQGSEA. The CDR3 is made up of 13 amino acids. Trimming took 1 base from V and 2 from J, leaving 5 bases between them. The CDR3 reads CSVEGTNTGELFF. The DNA for the CDR3 is TGCAGCGTTGAAGGGACAAACACCGGGGAGCTGTTTTTT.

This clonotype was seen many times. J is TRBJ1-4 and V is TRBV29-1, with D perhaps TRBD1 (6 bases). CDR1 is SQVTM, CDR2 ANQGSEA, per germline. The CDR3 runs 13 residues. Trimming cost V 3 bases and J 11 bases, with 16 bases left between them. This CDR3 is CSVEGGASGKLFF. CDR3 in DNA: TGCAGCGTTGAGGGGGGGGCCAGCGGTAAACTGTTTTTT.

This clonotype has a count of ten or more. The chain combines TRBV24-1 with TRBJ2-7, with 8 bases identical to TRBD1. Trimming took 7 bases from V and 7 from J; bases not matched to a gene: 8. Germline CDR1 KGHDR, CDR2 SFDVKD. This CDR3 is built from 13 residues. This CDR3 reads CATSTGGLQEQYF. The DNA for the CDR3 is TGTGCCACCAGCACAGGGGGTTTACAGGAGCAGTACTTC.

This clonotype was recorded a few times. J is TRBJ2-1 and V is TRBV25-1; the match to TRBD1 covers 10 bases. The J segment lost 0 bases and the V segment lost 1 base, leaving 6 bases of the junction unmatched. Looked up from germline, CDR1 is MGHDK and CDR2 is SYGVNS. The CDR3 is made up of 18 amino acids. In DNA form, the CDR3 reads TGTGCCAGCAGTGAATCCCCCGGGACAGGGGACTCCTACAATGAGCAGTTCTTC. It codes for CASSESPGTGDSYNEQFF. Complete variable domain (other parts from reference TRBV25-1 and TRBJ2-1): EADIYQTPRYLVIGTGKKITLECSQTMGHDKMYWYQQDPGMELHLIHYSYGVNSTEKGDLSSESTVSRIRTEHFPLTLESARPSHTSQYLCASSESPGTGDSYNEQFFGPGTRLTVL.

The J gene is TRBJ2-3, the V gene TRBV6-2 or TRBV6-3; no definite D call. V was cut by 9 bases and J by 2 bases, with 18 bases left in between. The CDR3 runs 15 residues. The germline CDR1 and CDR2 sequences are MNHEY and SVGEGT. CDR3 sequence (DNA): TGTGCCAGTTGGAAAAGTAGATCGTTCACAGATACGCAGTATTTT. It encodes CASWKSRSFTDTQYF.

In this sample, this clonotype turned up a few times. This chain connects TRBV6-5 to TRBJ1-1; 9 positions agree with TRBD1. Germline assignment: CDR1 MNHEY and CDR2 SVGAGI. The V gene end was trimmed by 8 bases and the J gene end by 10 bases; junction bases not matched to a gene: 8. The CDR3 covers 12 residues. In DNA, the CDR3 is TGTGCCAGCTCCCCAAGGGGACAGGGAGCTTTCTTT. It is translated as CASSPRGQGAFF.

This clonotype is labeled as medium-sized. The chain couples TRBV4-2 to TRBJ2-1; D remains unclear. Germline CDR1 LGHNA, CDR2 YNFKEQ. This CDR3 spans 15 amino acids. Trimming took 4 bases from V and 2 from J, leaving 12 bases between them. CDR3 nucleotide sequence: TGTGCCAGCAGCCCCGAGACGGAAACCTACAATGAGCAGTTCTTC. The encoded protein is CASSPETETYNEQFF.

Ten or more counts support this clonotype. The chain uses TRBV30 and TRBJ2-3; D is ambiguous. Germline V lookup: CDR1 GTSNPN, CDR2 SVGIG (reference sequence). The CDR3 sequence is 14 residues long. V lost 0 bases and J lost 1, with 8 bases in between. In nucleotides, the CDR3 is TGTGCCTGGAGTGTACTCGGAGGCACAGATACGCAGTATTTT. As protein: CAWSVLGGTDTQYF.

This clonotype was seen at least ten times. V and J are TRBV20-1 and TRBJ2-1; a weak D match, TRBD2 (6 bases). V was clipped by 6 bases and J by 5 bases, with 23 bases between them. This CDR3 spans 16 amino acids. Germline lookup yields CDR1 DFQATT and CDR2 SNEGSKA (reference sequence). This CDR3 is CSAQTPRGLLHNEQFF. The CDR3 coding sequence is TGCAGTGCCCAGACGCCCCGGGGACTCCTCCACAATGAGCAGTTCTTC.

This clonotype was seen repeatedly, ten times or more. The chain recombines TRBV3-1 with TRBJ1-5; D remains unclear. The germline gives CDR1 LGHDT, CDR2 YNNKEL (reference sequence). Trimming left V 1 base short and J 2 bases short, with 3 bases between. The CDR3 sequence is 13 residues long. The CDR3: CASSQAGNQPQHF. As DNA, the CDR3 is TGTGCCAGCAGCCAAGCGGGCAATCAGCCCCAGCATTTT.

This clonotype was detected many times. The chain is built from TRBV3-1 and TRBJ1-2; tentative D call: TRBD1 (5 bases). The germline V and J ends were trimmed by 1 base and 7 bases, with 10 bases remaining between them. Germline values: CDR1 LGHDT, CDR2 YNNKEL (reference sequence). The CDR3 is 13 amino acids. CDR3 protein: CASSQGDQLGYTF. CDR3 in DNA: TGTGCCAGCAGCCAAGGGGACCAGCTTGGCTACACCTTC.

This clonotype was picked up many times. This chain joins TRBV6-5 and TRBJ2-7, with 10 bases identical to TRBD1. Per germline, CDR1 MNHEY and CDR2 SVGAGI. CDR3 size: 17 residues. Unmatched junction bases numbered 11, after V lost 2 bases and J lost 4 bases. The CDR3: CASSYEGQGFSRYEQYF. The CDR3, as DNA: TGTGCCAGCAGTTACGAGGGACAGGGGTTCTCGCGGTACGAGCAGTACTTC.

Worth noting for this clonotype: A read error may explain this, as a much larger clone is one base away. This chain uses TRBV20-1 with TRBJ2-5; 13 positions match TRBD2. V was pared by 5 bases and J by 4 bases, with 7 bases of the junction left unmatched. Per germline, CDR1 DFQATT and CDR2 SNEGSKA (reference sequence). CDR3 size: 15 residues. CDR3 sequence (DNA): TGCAGTGCTCCACCCGGGACTAGCGGGGCAGAGACCCAGTACTTC. It encodes CSAPPGTSGAETQYF.

The sample holds a few counts of this clonotype. The chain links TRBV20-1 to TRBJ2-2; D might be TRBD2 (5 bases). The CDR3 sequence is 14 residues long. Germline V gene sequence: CDR1 DFQATT, CDR2 SNEGSKA (reference sequence). V lost 1 base and J lost 4, with 10 bases in between. CDR3 in amino acids: CSARGGPGTGELFF. In nucleotides, the CDR3 is TGCAGTGCTAGAGGCGGGCCAGGCACCGGGGAGCTGTTTTTT.

This clonotype was found a few times. The chain employs TRBV6-4 and TRBJ1-1; D remains ambiguous. Germline V gene sequence: CDR1 MRHNA, CDR2 SNTAGT. This CDR3 has 13 amino acids. V lost 2 bases, J lost 6 bases, and 10 bases lay in between. The CDR3 bases are TGTGCCAGCAGTGACGAGGCGGGCGCTGAAGCTTTCTTT. It is translated as CASSDEAGAEAFF.

This clonotype was detected many times. This sequence joins TRBV27 and TRBJ2-1, with D uncertain. Germline V gene lookup returns CDR1 MNHEY and CDR2 SMNVEV (reference sequence). The germline V and J ends were trimmed by 7 bases and 3 bases, with 16 bases remaining between them. The length of the CDR3 is 15 residues. The chain's CDR3 is CASTPDLQRYNEQFF. CDR3 DNA sequence: TGTGCCAGCACCCCGGACCTTCAGCGCTACAATGAGCAGTTCTTC.

This clonotype has a count of ten or more. An end of the junction differs from the germline gene, which may be a read error. This sequence joins TRBV2 and TRBJ2-2, with 11 bases matching TRBD2. CDR3 length equals 15 residues. The V gene's germline CDR1 is SNHLY and CDR2 FYNNEI. The CDR3 DNA reads TGTGCCAGCAGACCGGGACTAGCGGTGACCGGGGAGCTGTTTTTC. It translates to CASRPGLAVTGELFF.

In its sample, this clonotype was seen many times. The chain carries TRBV7-9 and TRBJ1-2, with TRBD1 matching 7 bases. CDR3 length: 13 amino acids. Germline V CDR1 and CDR2: SEHNR, FQNEAQ (reference sequence). The J segment lost 8 bases and the V segment lost 4 bases, leaving 7 bases of the junction unmatched. CDR3 bases: TGTGCCAGCAGCTCTCGACAGGGAGACGGCTACACCTTC. It specifies CASSSRQGDGYTF. Full variable domain (rest looked up from reference TRBV7-9 and TRBJ1-2): DTGVSQNPRHKITKRGQNVTFRCDPISEHNRLYWYRQTLGQGPEFLTYFQNEAQLEKSRLLSDRFSAERPKGSFSTLEIQRTEQGDSAMYLCASSSRQGDGYTFGSGTRLTVV.